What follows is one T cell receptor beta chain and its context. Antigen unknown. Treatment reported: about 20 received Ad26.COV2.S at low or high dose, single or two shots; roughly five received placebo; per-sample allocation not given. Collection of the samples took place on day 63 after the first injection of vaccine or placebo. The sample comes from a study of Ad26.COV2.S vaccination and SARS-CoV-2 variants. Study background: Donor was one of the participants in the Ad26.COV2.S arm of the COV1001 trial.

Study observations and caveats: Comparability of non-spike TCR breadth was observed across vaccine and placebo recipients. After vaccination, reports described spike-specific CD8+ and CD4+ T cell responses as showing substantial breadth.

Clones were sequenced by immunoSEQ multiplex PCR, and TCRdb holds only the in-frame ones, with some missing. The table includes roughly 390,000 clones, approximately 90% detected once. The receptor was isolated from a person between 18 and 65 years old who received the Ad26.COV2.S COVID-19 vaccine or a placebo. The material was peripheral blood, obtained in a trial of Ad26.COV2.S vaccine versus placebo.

CDR3 amino acids: CASSIRAGTDNSEAFF. The CDR3 DNA sequence: TGTGCCAGTAGTATCAGGGCCGGGACAGACAATTCTGAAGCTTTCTTT. V usage is TRBV19 and J usage is TRBJ1-1; 7 bases agree with TRBD1. This CDR3 spans 16 amino acids. V lost 3 bases to trimming and J lost 6 bases; unmatched junction nucleotides: 13. The germline CDR1 and CDR2 sequences are LNHDA and SQIVND (reference sequence).